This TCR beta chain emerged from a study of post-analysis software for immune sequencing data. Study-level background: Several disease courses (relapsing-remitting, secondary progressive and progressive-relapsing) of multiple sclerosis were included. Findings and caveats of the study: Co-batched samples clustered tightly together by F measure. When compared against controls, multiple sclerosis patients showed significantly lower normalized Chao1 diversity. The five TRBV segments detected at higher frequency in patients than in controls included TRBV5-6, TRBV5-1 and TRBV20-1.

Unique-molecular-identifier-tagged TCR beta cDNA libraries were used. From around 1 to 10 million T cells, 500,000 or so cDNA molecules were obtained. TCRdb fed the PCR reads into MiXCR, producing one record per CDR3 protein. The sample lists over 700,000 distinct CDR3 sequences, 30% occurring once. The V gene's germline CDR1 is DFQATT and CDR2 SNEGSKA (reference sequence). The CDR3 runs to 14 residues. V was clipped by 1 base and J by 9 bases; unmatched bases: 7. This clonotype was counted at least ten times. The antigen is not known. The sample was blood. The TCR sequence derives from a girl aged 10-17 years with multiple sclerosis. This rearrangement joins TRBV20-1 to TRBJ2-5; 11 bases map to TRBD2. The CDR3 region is CSARGLAGRSSQYF. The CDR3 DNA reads TGCAGTGCTAGAGGACTAGCGGGACGGTCGTCCCAGTACTTC.